A selection of T cell receptor beta chains follows, all from one sample in a study of cytomegalovirus exposure and HLA in healthy donors. The method was immunoSEQ multiplex PCR; TCRdb's version includes in-frame clones alone and lacks a portion of them. The sample yields some 190,000 clones, around four fifths seen once. The sequencing sample was made of PBMCs. These receptors originate from a woman aged 25-40 years in good health and CMV-seronegative. Both conserved end residues are part of each CDR3. D genes are given only for firm matches. Clone size appears in some rows only: once, few, many, or a class for an expanded clone.

>NA|TRBV29-1|TRBJ1-2|NA
TGCAGCGTTGGACCCAGGGCCCTCTATGGCTACACCTTC
CSVGPRALYGYTF
>few|TRBV14|TRBJ2-7|NA
TGTGCCAGCAGCCTCTCAAGAGAGACACACTACGAGCAGTACTTC
CASSLSRETHYEQYF
>few|TRBV27|TRBJ2-6|NA
TGTGCCAGCAGTTTGGGGCAGGGATATTCTGGGGCCAACGTCCTGACTTTC
CASSLGQGYSGANVLTF
>NA|TRBV18|TRBJ1-1|TRBD1
TGTGCCAGCTCACGAACGGGACAGGAGGGGACTGAAGCTTTCTTT
CASSRTGQEGTEAFF
>NA|TRBV28|TRBJ1-1|TRBD1
TGTGCCAGCCTGCACCCCGGGGGACAGGGGCTTCGAGCTTTCTTT
CASLHPGGQGLRAFF
>NA|TRBV27|TRBJ1-2|TRBD1
TGTGCCAGCAGTTATCGGGGACAGGGTTATGGCTACACCTTC
CASSYRGQGYGYTF
>NA|TRBV6-5|TRBJ1-1|NA
TGTGCCAGCAGTTACCCTCCTGGGAGGGCTTTCTTT
CASSYPPGRAFF
>NA|TRBV30|TRBJ2-3|TRBD2
TGTGCCTGCCAACTAGCGGGGGGCACAGATACGCAGTATTTT
CACQLAGGTDTQYF
>NA|TRBV9|TRBJ2-1|NA
TGTGCCAGCAGCGTTACATGGTCCTACAATGAGCAGTTCTTC
CASSVTWSYNEQFF
>NA|TRBV30|TRBJ2-2|NA
TGTGCCTGGAGTGTACTTAGGGCTAGCGCCGGGGAGCTGTTTTTT
CAWSVLRASAGELFF
>NA|TRBV29-1|TRBJ1-2|TRBD1
TGCAGCGTTGCGACAGGGTCATACGGCTACACCTTC
CSVATGSYGYTF
>NA|TRBV29-1|TRBJ2-7|NA
TGCAGCGTAGCCCGGGACACCCACGAGCAGTACTTC
CSVARDTHEQYF
>NA|TRBV6-6|TRBJ2-5|NA
TGTGCCAGCAGGCTGACTAGTTTAATGTACCAAGAGACCCAGTACTTC
CASRLTSLMYQETQYF
>NA|TRBV6-6|TRBJ1-5|NA
TGTGCCAGCATACCAGGGGACAATCAGCCCCAGCATTTT
CASIPGDNQPQHF
>NA|TRBV29-1|TRBJ1-1|NA
TGCAGCGGCACAAGACTCCGGGGGTACACTGAAGCTTTCTTT
CSGTRLRGYTEAFF
>NA|TRBV7-3|TRBJ1-2|NA
TGTGCCAGCAGCCCACAGGAAAACTATGGCTACACCTTC
CASSPQENYGYTF
>NA|TRBV7-3|TRBJ2-1|NA
TGTGCCAGCAGCTTAGAAAGTGGTTTAGCGGCCAATGAGCAGTTCTTC
CASSLESGLAANEQFF
>NA|TRBV7-6|TRBJ1-5|NA
TGTGCCAGCAGCCCGGATTGGGGCCAGCCCCAGCATTTT
CASSPDWGQPQHF
>NA|TRBV15|TRBJ1-1|TRBD1
TGTGCCACCAGCGGACCACAGGGGAGGTATGTTGAAGCTTTCTTT
CATSGPQGRYVEAFF
>NA|TRBV5-1|TRBJ2-3|TRBD2
TGCGCCAGCAGCTTTAGCGGGAGAGATACGCAGTATTTT
CASSFSGRDTQYF
>NA|TRBV7-8|TRBJ1-2|TRBD1
TGTGCCAGCAGCTTAAGTATGACAGGGGGCCATGGCTACACCTTC
CASSLSMTGGHGYTF
>NA|TRBV2|TRBJ1-3|TRBD1
TGTGCCAGCAGTGAGACAGGGAGCTCTGGAAACACCATATATTTT
CASSETGSSGNTIYF
>NA|TRBV6-5|TRBJ1-2|NA
TGTGCCAGCACCCAGCGAGGCGAATTGTGGTATGGCTACACCTTC
CASTQRGELWYGYTF